These T cell receptor beta chains were read from a single sample in a study of T cell changes during pregnancy in multiple sclerosis. Assay: immunoSEQ multiplex PCR; the TCRdb copy retains only in-frame clones and omits some. This table holds about 59,000 clones, about 95% found once. The sequenced sample was CD8+ T cells from peripheral blood mononuclear cells, obtained after pregnancy. The receptors derive from a female donor with multiple sclerosis, enrolled in a pregnancy study. Both conserved end residues are part of each CDR3. D genes are given only for firm matches. A clone size is listed for some rows: how often the clone was seen (once, few, many), or a class if it is expanded.

>.|TRBJ1-1|.|TRBV4-1
TGCGCCAGCAGCTTAGTAGTCGGCACTGAAGCTTTCTTT
CASSLVVGTEAFF
>once|TRBJ2-3|TRBD2|TRBV7-6
TGTGCCAGCAGCGGACTAGCGATAAACACAGATACGCAGTATTTT
CASSGLAINTDTQYF
>.|TRBJ2-7|TRBD1|TRBV5-4
TGTGCCAGCAGCTTGGGACAGGGATATGCGGCCTACGAGCAGTACTTC
CASSLGQGYAAYEQYF
>.|TRBJ2-5|.|TRBV15
TGTGCCACCAGCAGAGAAGACAGCCAAGAGACCCAGTACTTC
CATSREDSQETQYF
>.|TRBJ2-5|TRBD2|TRBV7-3
TGTGCCAGCAGCTCCGGGACTAGCGTACAAGAGACCCAGTACTTC
CASSSGTSVQETQYF
>once|TRBJ1-3|.|TRBV5-6
TGTGCCAGCAGCTTGTCCTGGAGCTCTGGAAACACCATATATTTT
CASSLSWSSGNTIYF
>.|TRBJ2-2|.|TRBV11-3
TGTGCCAGCAGGGGGGGGAACACCGGGGAGCTGTTTTTT
CASRGGNTGELFF
>few|TRBJ2-3|.|TRBV6-4
TGTGCCAGCAGTGCGGGAGCCACAGATACGCAGTATTTT
CASSAGATDTQYF
>.|TRBJ1-5|.|TRBV6-5
TGTGCCAGCAGTTACCCAGGCATTGGCAATCAGCCCCAGCATTTT
CASSYPGIGNQPQHF
>.|TRBJ2-3|TRBD1|TRBV4-3
TGCGCCAGCAGCCTAGGACAGGGGGCATTATCGCAGTATTTT
CASSLGQGALSQYF
>once|TRBJ2-1|TRBD2|TRBV7-9
TGTGCCAGCAGCATAACTAGCGGATCCTACAATGAGCAGTTCTTC
CASSITSGSYNEQFF
>.|TRBJ2-5|TRBD2|TRBV5-4
TGTGCCAGCAGCACTCCAGCGGGAGTCAGGGAGACCCAGTACTTC
CASSTPAGVRETQYF
>.|TRBJ2-1|TRBD2|TRBV19
TGTGCCAGTAGTATAGCGGTAGCGGGAGGGGACAATGAGCAGTTCTTC
CASSIAVAGGDNEQFF
>.|TRBJ2-7|.|TRBV5-1
TGCGCCAGCAGCTTCGGTCAGGGGTCGTTCCCCTACGAGCAGTACTTC
CASSFGQGSFPYEQYF
>.|TRBJ2-5|TRBD2|TRBV7-6
TGTGCCAGCAGCTCGGGCGTCGCTAGCGGAGAGACCCAGTACTTC
CASSSGVASGETQYF
>.|TRBJ1-1|TRBD1|TRBV19
TGTGCCAGTAGTATAACTGAAGGGGGCGCTGCGTGGGACACTGAAGCTTTCTTT
CASSITEGGAAWDTEAFF
>.|TRBJ1-5|.|TRBV7-2
TGTGCCAGCAGCTTAGGGGCAGGGGCGGGTCAGCCCCAGCATTTT
CASSLGAGAGQPQHF
>.|TRBJ2-3|.|TRBV28
TGTGCCAGCAGCATTTCCAACACAGATACGCAGTATTTT
CASSISNTDTQYF
>.|TRBJ2-7|TRBD2|TRBV6-5
TGTGCCAGCAGTTACTCGGGGGGGATCTCCTACGAGCAGTACTTC
CASSYSGGISYEQYF
>.|TRBJ2-1|TRBD2|TRBV5-5
TGTGCCAGCAGCTTGGGGGGTTCGACTAGCGGGAGCAGAGGTGAGCAGTTCTTC
CASSLGGSTSGSRGEQFF
>.|TRBJ2-1|TRBD1|TRBV4-3
TGCGCCAGCAGCCTAACAGGGGGCCCGACCTGGGAGCAGTTCTTC
CASSLTGGPTWEQFF
>once|TRBJ2-7|TRBD1|TRBV7-8
TGTGCCAGCAGCGGATCAGGGGGTGTCCCCTACGAGCAGTACTTC
CASSGSGGVPYEQYF
>.|TRBJ2-3|.|TRBV27
TGTGCCAGCAGTGAGGGACACTGGTGGGCTGCGCAGTATTTT
CASSEGHWWAAQYF
>.|TRBJ2-5|TRBD1|TRBV28
TGTGCCAGCAGTTCTACGGGACAGTCAGCCGAAGAGACCCAGTACTTC
CASSSTGQSAEETQYF
>.|TRBJ1-2|TRBD1|TRBV19
TGTGCCAGTACCGCAGACAGGGTGGAGGGCTACACCTTC
CASTADRVEGYTF
>.|TRBJ2-7|TRBD2|TRBV29-1
TGCAGCGTTGAAGGCAGAGGGACTAGCGGGAGACCTTACGAGCAGTACTTC
CSVEGRGTSGRPYEQYF
>.|TRBJ1-4|TRBD1|TRBV14
TGTGCCAGCAGCTCTACGACGGACAGGCAAGTGGAAAAACTGTTTTTT
CASSSTTDRQVEKLFF
>.|TRBJ1-1|.|TRBV4-2
TGTGCCAGCAGCCGGGGGGGTGGAACTGAAGCTTTCTTT
CASSRGGGTEAFF
>.|TRBJ2-1|TRBD2|TRBV7-6
TGTGCCAGCAGCTTAGCGGCGCTAGCGGGAGTGAATGAGCAGTTCTTC
CASSLAALAGVNEQFF
>.|TRBJ1-4|.|TRBV11-2
TGTGCCAGCAGCTTGATAGGAGGGGATGAAAAACTGTTTTTT
CASSLIGGDEKLFF
>.|TRBJ2-7|TRBD1|TRBV11-2
TGTGCCAGCAGCTCCGGGACAGACTCCTACGAGCAGTACTTC
CASSSGTDSYEQYF
>once|TRBJ2-5|TRBD2|TRBV7-2
TGTGCCAGCCGCCTCGGGGGGGTAGAGACCCAGTACTTC
CASRLGGVETQYF
>.|TRBJ2-2|TRBD2|TRBV29-1
TGCAGCGTTGAAAGGCTAGCGGGGAACACCGGGGAGCTGTTTTTT
CSVERLAGNTGELFF
>.|TRBJ2-7|.|TRBV5-1
TGCGCCAGCAGCTTTTTGGGAGTCGGCTCCTACGAGCAGTACTTC
CASSFLGVGSYEQYF
>once|TRBJ2-7|TRBD2|TRBV29-1
TGCAGCGTTGAAACTGGGGAGGGCTCCGAGCAGTACTTC
CSVETGEGSEQYF
>once|TRBJ1-1|TRBD1|TRBV7-9
TGTGCCAGCAGAGGGGACAGGGATTGGTACACTGAAGCTTTCTTT
CASRGDRDWYTEAFF
>once|TRBJ2-7|TRBD1|TRBV11-3
TGTGCCAGCAGTTCCGGGACAGGGGTTTCCTACGAGCAGTACTTC
CASSSGTGVSYEQYF
>.|TRBJ2-7|TRBD2|TRBV27
TGTGCCAGCTCGGGGACTAGCGGGTTCGAGCAGTACTTC
CASSGTSGFEQYF
>.|TRBJ1-2|.|TRBV29-1
TGCAGCGTCGGCGGGGGGGAAGGGGATGTGAACTATGGCTACACCTTC
CSVGGGEGDVNYGYTF
>.|TRBJ2-1|TRBD1|TRBV11-2
TGTGCCAGCAGCCCCGAGAGGGGGCCCACTGAGCAGTTCTTC
CASSPERGPTEQFF
>.|TRBJ1-4|.|TRBV9
TGTGCCAGCAGCCCCAGCAGCGGGGATGAAAAACTGTTTTTT
CASSPSSGDEKLFF
>.|TRBJ2-1|TRBD2|TRBV10-2
TGCGCCAGCAGCCCGACTAGCGGGAGGGACTACAATGAGCAGTTCTTC
CASSPTSGRDYNEQFF
>.|TRBJ2-4|.|TRBV11-2
TGTGCCAGCAGCTTCCACCTAGGTGGCGAAAACATTCAGTACTTC
CASSFHLGGENIQYF
>few|TRBJ1-4|TRBD1|TRBV7-9
TGTGCCAGCAGCCCTCCGGGACAGGGGGTTGCTGAAAAACTGTTTTTT
CASSPPGQGVAEKLFF
>.|TRBJ1-2|TRBD1|TRBV27
TGTGCCAGCACCACAGGGGCTAGTGGCTACACCTTC
CASTTGASGYTF
>once|TRBJ2-7|TRBD1|TRBV10-2
TGCGCCAGTAGAGATGGGACAGGGGACTACGAGCAGTACTTC
CASRDGTGDYEQYF
>.|TRBJ2-1|.|TRBV6-6
TGTGCCAGCAGTAACTTATCGTATCTCTACAATGAGCAGTTCTTC
CASSNLSYLYNEQFF
>.|TRBJ2-2|.|TRBV19
TGTGCCAGTAGTATTTTAGGGGCCGGGGAGCTGTTTTTT
CASSILGAGELFF
>.|TRBJ2-3|TRBD1|TRBV6-4
TGTGCCAGCAGTGACTCGGCCGGGACAGGGGGCGCAGATACGCAGTATTTT
CASSDSAGTGGADTQYF
>.|TRBJ2-1|.|TRBV19
TGTGCCAGTAGTCGCGGGATATCGGGGAATGAGCAGTTCTTC
CASSRGISGNEQFF
>once|TRBJ1-1|.|TRBV10-3
TGTGCCATTCGGATTACAGGGTTCGGCACTGAAGCTTTCTTT
CAIRITGFGTEAFF